This section outlines one TCR beta chain sequence together with its context. Its antigen remains unknown. For the second PCR, which ran for 7 to 11 cycles, a sample-barcoded 5' primer and a J-beta primer mix were used. One entry per CDR3 protein, called by TCRdb with MiXCR from the 5' RACE reads. The data hold roughly 1,000,000 distinct CDR3 sequences, with about 23% observed a single time. This record comes from a study of blood T cells in healthy people across ages. Study findings and constraints: Those diversity estimates obtained from one million T cells were thought to be underestimates.

PBMCs were isolated at a quantity of at least 7 million per sample. The germline V gene encodes CDR1 MDHEN and CDR2 SYDVKM. The CDR3 covers 13 residues. The ends were cut back, 6 bases at V and 15 bases at J, with 21 bases in the middle. These data were likewise used in another study, on T cells of mothers and their children.

The genes are TRBV28 and TRBJ2-1; no reliable D call. Material: blood. This TCR came from a girl aged 2 to 9 in good health. For the CDR3, the DNA is TGTGCCAGCAGCAGCCCTTCGTCCCCATGGTGGTTCTTC. Residues: CASSSPSSPWWFF.